Each of the 24 T cell receptor beta chains below was sequenced from the same sample in a study of cytomegalovirus exposure and HLA in healthy donors listed by TCRdb under 2017. Library generation was performed with the immunoSEQ multiplex PCR assay. Not all clones reach the TCRdb copy of this immuneACCESS table, which keeps in-frame sequences only. Checked studies attribute under half of the gap to unresolved V genes and leave the rest unexplained. This sample gives tens of thousands of clones in total; approximately 91% of them show up just once. Less than 2.5% of the sample is held by the ten biggest clonotypes. The specimen sequenced was PBMCs. These receptors were collected from a man aged 25-45 years in good health and CMV-seronegative.

The chain is built from TRBV28 and TRBJ2-3, with D perhaps TRBD1 (6 bases). The V end was cut by 5 bases, the J end by 4 bases, with 13 bases between. Germline V gene lookup returns CDR1 MDHEN and CDR2 SYDVKM. The length of the CDR3 is 14 residues. The CDR3 spells CASSPPGHADTQYF. The DNA of the CDR3 is TGTGCCAGCAGTCCCCCGGGACATGCAGATACGCAGTATTTT.

The chain links TRBV28 to TRBJ1-1; 8 bases map to TRBD1. The CDR3 runs to 16 residues. V dropped 6 bases and J dropped 0; count of bases not matched to a gene: 9. The germline V gene encodes CDR1 MDHEN and CDR2 SYDVKM. CDR3 DNA sequence: TGTGCCAGCAGCCCCGGACAGGGCCCTATGAACACTGAAGCTTTCTTT. This gives the protein CASSPGQGPMNTEAFF.

The V call is TRBV27, the J call TRBJ2-7; 9 bases map to TRBD1. This CDR3 contains 14 residues. The V gene end was trimmed by 5 bases and the J gene end by 3 bases; junction bases not matched to a gene: 5. The germline V gene has CDR1 MNHEY and CDR2 SMNVEV (reference sequence). CDR3 sequence (DNA): TGTGCCAGCAGTCCGGGACAGGGAATCTACGAGCAGTACTTC. Encoded protein: CASSPGQGIYEQYF.

The chain recombines TRBV5-5 with TRBJ2-7; D unresolved. CDR1 and CDR2 from the germline V gene are SGHKS and YYEKEE (reference sequence). CDR3 length: 15 residues. The V end was cut by 1 base, the J end by 0 bases, with 11 bases between. CDR3 sequence reads: CASSLWWQASYEQYF. CDR3 nucleotides: TGTGCCAGCAGCTTGTGGTGGCAGGCCTCCTACGAGCAGTACTTC.

CDR3 sequence: CASSLPGVNNSPLHF. The CDR3 DNA reads as TGTGCCAGCAGCCTTCCGGGGGTGAATAATTCACCCCTCCACTTT. The chain is built from TRBV28 and TRBJ1-6, with a tentative D call TRBD1 (5 bases). The length of the CDR3 is 15 residues. Germline CDR1 MDHEN, CDR2 SYDVKM. The ends were cut back, 6 bases at V and 5 bases at J, with 14 bases in the middle. Drawing the rest from reference TRBV28 and TRBJ1-6, the complete variable domain is DVKVTQSSRYLVKRTGEKVFLECVQDMDHENMFWYRQDPGLGLRLIYFSYDVKMKEKGDIPEGYSVSREKKERFSLILESASTNQTSMYLCASSLPGVNNSPLHFGNGTRLTVT.

The chain couples TRBV7-9 to TRBJ2-2, with 8 bases matching TRBD1. The CDR3 sequence is 16 residues long. Germline V gene data show CDR1 as SEHNR and CDR2 as FQNEAQ (reference sequence). J lost 0 bases, V lost 5 bases, and 5 bases had no gene match. Written as DNA, the CDR3 is TGTGCCAGCAGCCGGGACAGGCGAACGAACACCGGGGAGCTGTTTTTT. Translated, it gives CASSRDRRTNTGELFF.

The gene calls are TRBV4-2 and TRBJ1-5; D is perhaps TRBD1 (6 bases). The CDR3 is made up of 14 amino acids. Trimming shortened V by 2 bases and J by 1 base, and 6 bases separated the two germline ends. The V gene's germline CDR1 is LGHNA and CDR2 YNFKEQ. The CDR3 sequence: CASSQRGSNQPQHF. CDR3 coding DNA: TGTGCCAGCAGCCAAAGGGGGAGCAATCAGCCCCAGCATTTT.

This chain links TRBV11-3 with TRBJ2-7; 11 positions match TRBD2. The CDR3 contains 18 residues. V trimming: 5 bases; J trimming: 4 bases; junction bases outside the gene matches: 16. Germline V CDR1 and CDR2: SGHNT, YENEEA. CDR3 sequence: CASSNTPLTSGGDYEQYF. DNA for the CDR3: TGTGCCAGCAGCAACACTCCTCTAACTAGCGGGGGCGATTACGAGCAGTACTTC.

The chain uses TRBV6-1 and TRBJ2-7; TRBD1 matches 11 bases. This CDR3 region has 15 residues. Trimming at V came to 5 bases and at J to 3 bases, leaving 6 bases not matched to a gene. Germline V gene data show CDR1 as MNHNS and CDR2 as SASEGT. The CDR3: CASSSQGQGVYEQYF. CDR3 DNA sequence: TGTGCCAGCAGTAGCCAGGGACAGGGGGTCTACGAGCAGTACTTC.

This clone was observed once. The chain has TRBV14 and TRBJ2-5; D ambiguous. The CDR3 contains 14 residues. The V end lost 0 bases, the J end lost 2 bases, and 7 bases lay between the germline ends. CDR1 SGHDN and CDR2 FVKESK come from the germline V gene. The CDR3 DNA is TGTGCCAGCAGCCAAGAACTCTATCAAGAGACCCAGTACTTC. Protein: CASSQELYQETQYF.

The rearrangement uses TRBV6-5 and TRBJ2-2, with TRBD1 as a possible D gene (6 bases). There are 16 residues in the CDR3. V gave up 0 bases and J gave up 1 base, with 9 bases separating them. Looked up from germline, CDR1 is MNHEY and CDR2 is SVGAGI. CDR3 in DNA: TGTGCCAGCAGTTACTCGACACAGGGGAACACCGGGGAGCTGTTTTTT. This translates into CASSYSTQGNTGELFF.

This clone was seen a single time. CDR3 coding DNA: TGTGCCAGCAGGGGACAGGGGGTTAATTCACCCCTCCACTTT. Its translation is CASRGQGVNSPLHF. This chain joins TRBV2 and TRBJ1-6; TRBD1 matches 11 bases. Germline trimming cut 6 bases from V and 6 bases from J; bases unmatched to any gene: 1. CDR3 length: 14 amino acids. CDR1 and CDR2 (germline): SNHLY, FYNNEI.

This rearrangement joins TRBV4-2 to TRBJ2-7; 8 nucleotides agree with TRBD2. The CDR3 covers 16 residues. Germline CDR1 reads LGHNA; CDR2 reads YNFKEQ. J was trimmed by 5 bases and V by 3 bases; bases with no gene match: 12. CDR3 sequence (DNA): TGTGCCAGCAGCCAGGCCCACGGGGGGGGAGGTGACGAGCAGTACTTC. Amino acids: CASSQAHGGGGDEQYF.

This clone occurred once. CDR3 sequence (DNA): TGTGCCAGCAGCTTACGCGGGGGGTACTACGAGCAGTACTTC. The encoded protein is CASSLRGGYYEQYF. The chain carries TRBV7-2 and TRBJ2-7, with 8 bases identical to TRBD2. V shed 2 bases and J 3 bases; nucleotides not matched to a gene: 3. The germline gives CDR1 SGHTA, CDR2 FQGNSA. The CDR3 covers 14 residues.

V is TRBV29-1 and J is TRBJ1-2; unclear D gene. This CDR3 is built from 12 residues. In germline, CDR1 is SQVTM, CDR2 ANQGSEA. Trimming took 4 bases from V and 4 from J, leaving 10 bases between them. Here the CDR3 reads CSVGAEGYGYTF. In nucleotides, the CDR3 is TGCAGCGTTGGTGCGGAGGGCTATGGCTACACCTTC.

The chain couples TRBV2 to TRBJ2-2; 9 nucleotides agree with TRBD1. The CDR3 is made up of 16 amino acids. Germline CDR1 SNHLY, CDR2 FYNNEI. Trimming cost V 6 bases and J 4 bases; bases outside gene matches: 9. CDR3 residues: CASSEQGARSTGELFF. CDR3 in DNA: TGTGCCAGCAGCGAACAGGGGGCTAGGAGCACCGGGGAGCTGTTTTTT.

This chain uses TRBV5-1 with TRBJ2-7; 7 bases match TRBD2. Per germline, CDR1 SGHRS and CDR2 YFSETQ. This CDR3 has 17 amino acids. J was trimmed by 1 base and V by 0 bases; bases with no gene match: 10. The CDR3 coding sequence is TGCGCCAGCAGCTTGGGGCCGGGGGGAACGGGATCCTACGAGCAGTACTTC. Residues: CASSLGPGGTGSYEQYF.

This clone was recorded only once. V gene TRBV9 combines with J gene TRBJ1-2; 8 nucleotides agree with TRBD1. Looked up from germline, CDR1 is SGDLS and CDR2 is YYNGEE. CDR3 length: 14 residues. V shed 5 bases and J 3 bases; nucleotides not matched to a gene: 6. Here the CDR3 reads CASRGQAWHYGYTF. CDR3 in DNA: TGTGCCAGCAGGGGACAGGCATGGCACTATGGCTACACCTTC.

There are a few counts of this clone. V usage is TRBV6-6 and J usage is TRBJ2-7, with TRBD1 matching over 7 bases. With V trimmed by 6 bases and J by 6 bases, 8 bases remained unmatched. CDR3 length: 13 amino acids. CDR1 is MNHNY, CDR2 SVGAGI, per germline (reference sequence). Here the CDR3 DNA reads TGTGCCAGCAGGTACCGGGACAGAGCCGAGCAGTACTTC. This translates into CASRYRDRAEQYF.

The rearrangement uses TRBV2 and TRBJ2-5; 13 bases agree with TRBD2. The J segment lost 3 bases and the V segment lost 2 bases, leaving 18 bases of the junction unmatched. Germline V gene sequence: CDR1 SNHLY, CDR2 FYNNEI. This CDR3 has 21 residues. Written as DNA, the CDR3 is TGTGCCAGCAGTGAAAGAGGGCTACTAGCGGGGGGGGTACGGGTGAAAGAGACCCAGTACTTC. This translates into CASSERGLLAGGVRVKETQYF.

The chain is built from TRBV28 and TRBJ1-3; 8 bases are a match to TRBD1. Per germline, CDR1 MDHEN and CDR2 SYDVKM. V trimming: 3 bases; J trimming: 2 bases; junction bases outside the gene matches: 0. The CDR3 has 14 residues. The CDR3 DNA follows: TGTGCCAGCAGTTTGACAGGGGCTGGAAACACCATATATTTT. It translates to CASSLTGAGNTIYF.

The chain uses TRBV6-5 and TRBJ2-2, with D possibly being TRBD2 (6 bases). The germline V gene has CDR1 MNHEY and CDR2 SVGAGI. The CDR3 contains 14 residues. V lost 11 bases to trimming and J lost 4 bases, with 17 bases between them. As DNA, the CDR3 is TGTGCCGGCCGGGGCGGGGACGCCACCGGGGAGCTGTTTTTT. Protein product: CAGRGGDATGELFF.

CDR3 nucleotide sequence: TGTGCCAGCTCACCACAGGGGCGGCAGCCCCAGCATTTT. This encodes CASSPQGRQPQHF. This chain links TRBV18 with TRBJ1-5, with D perhaps matching TRBD1 (5 bases). This CDR3 has 13 amino acids. CDR1 KGHSH and CDR2 LQKENI come from the germline V gene. Trimming took 1 base from V and 7 from J, leaving 8 bases between them.

The J gene is TRBJ1-2, the V gene TRBV19; possibly TRBD1 for D (6 bases). Trimming cost V 4 bases and J 5 bases, with 14 bases left between them. The CDR3 has 14 amino acids. Germline V gene sequence: CDR1 LNHDA, CDR2 SQIVND (reference sequence). The chain's CDR3 is CASSSPLQGYGYTF. The CDR3, as DNA: TGTGCCAGTAGTAGCCCCCTACAGGGTTATGGCTACACCTTC.